This is a list of T cell receptor beta chains from one sample in a study of identifying expanded T cells in peripheral blood. This table comes from immunoSEQ multiplex PCR, and its TCRdb copy is limited to in-frame clones, with some not included. The repertoire includes some 100,000 clones, around 89% of them detected once, and 8.4% sits in the top ten. Sequenced input: blood. The receptors originated from a person between 18 and 70 years old in good health. The CDR3 runs from the conserved cysteine through the conserved F or W. The order of the fields is CDR3 DNA, CDR3 protein, D gene, J gene, clone size, V gene. The D gene is left open where the match is weak. Size tells how often a clone was seen (once, few, many) or the class of an expanded clone, and some rows leave it out.

cdr3_nt: TGTGCCAGCAGCCGGGTCAGGAGGGATACGCAGTATTTT
cdr3_aa: CASSRVRRDTQYF
d_call: NA
j_call: TRBJ2-3
clone_size: NA
v_call: TRBV7-2

cdr3_nt: TGTGCCACCAGCAATTCGCGGGGGGGCCGAACAGATACGCAGTATTTT
cdr3_aa: CATSNSRGGRTDTQYF
d_call: TRBD2
j_call: TRBJ2-3
clone_size: NA
v_call: TRBV15

cdr3_nt: TGTGCCAGCAGTAGGGGACAGGGGTTGAGCAATGAGCAGTTCTTC
cdr3_aa: CASSRGQGLSNEQFF
d_call: TRBD1
j_call: TRBJ2-1
clone_size: few
v_call: TRBV6-5

cdr3_nt: TGTGCCACCAGCCCTTCCCTTAGCGGGGCCTACAATGAGCAGTTCTTC
cdr3_aa: CATSPSLSGAYNEQFF
d_call: TRBD2
j_call: TRBJ2-1
clone_size: NA
v_call: TRBV15

cdr3_nt: TGTGCCAGCAGTGGAACAGCAAATTCACCCCTCCACTTT
cdr3_aa: CASSGTANSPLHF
d_call: NA
j_call: TRBJ1-6
clone_size: few
v_call: TRBV2

cdr3_nt: TGTGCCAGCAGCTTAACCCAGACCGGGGAGCTGTTTTTT
cdr3_aa: CASSLTQTGELFF
d_call: NA
j_call: TRBJ2-2
clone_size: NA
v_call: TRBV7-7

cdr3_nt: TGTGCCAGCAGTGAACCCCCAGGGACAGATACGCAGTATTTT
cdr3_aa: CASSEPPGTDTQYF
d_call: NA
j_call: TRBJ2-3
clone_size: NA
v_call: TRBV25-1

cdr3_nt: TGTGCCATCAGTGATCAGGGTCTGAACACTGAAGCTTTCTTT
cdr3_aa: CAISDQGLNTEAFF
d_call: NA
j_call: TRBJ1-1
clone_size: NA
v_call: TRBV10-3

cdr3_nt: TGCGCCAGCAGCTTGAGATCACAGGGAATGAACACTGAAGCTTTCTTT
cdr3_aa: CASSLRSQGMNTEAFF
d_call: NA
j_call: TRBJ1-1
clone_size: NA
v_call: TRBV5-1

cdr3_nt: TGTGCCTGGGGAAGGGGTGACGAGCAGTACTTC
cdr3_aa: CAWGRGDEQYF
d_call: NA
j_call: TRBJ2-7
clone_size: NA
v_call: TRBV30

cdr3_nt: TGTGCCAGTAGTATAAAGGGGAGCAATCAGCCCCAGCATTTT
cdr3_aa: CASSIKGSNQPQHF
d_call: NA
j_call: TRBJ1-5
clone_size: NA
v_call: TRBV19

cdr3_nt: TGTGCCAGCAGCCCGTCGTCTCAAGATGAAAAACTGTTTTTT
cdr3_aa: CASSPSSQDEKLFF
d_call: NA
j_call: TRBJ1-4
clone_size: NA
v_call: TRBV5-4

cdr3_nt: TGTGCCAGCAGTTTTAGCGGGGGGTACCAAGAGACCCAGTACTTC
cdr3_aa: CASSFSGGYQETQYF
d_call: TRBD2
j_call: TRBJ2-5
clone_size: NA
v_call: TRBV28

cdr3_nt: TGTGCCAGCAGTTGGCAGAGCCATTCCTACGAGCAGTACTTC
cdr3_aa: CASSWQSHSYEQYF
d_call: NA
j_call: TRBJ2-7
clone_size: NA
v_call: TRBV2

cdr3_nt: TGCGCCAGCAGCTCTGGACTAGCGGGAGGTGGGGAGCAGTTCTTC
cdr3_aa: CASSSGLAGGGEQFF
d_call: TRBD2
j_call: TRBJ2-1
clone_size: NA
v_call: TRBV5-1

cdr3_nt: TGTGCCAGCAGCTCTGGGGGGACAAGGCGCAGAGAAGCTTTCTTT
cdr3_aa: CASSSGGTRRREAFF
d_call: NA
j_call: TRBJ1-1
clone_size: NA
v_call: TRBV11-1

cdr3_nt: TGTGCCAGCAGTTACTCCACGGACAGGGACCGCGAGCAGTACTTC
cdr3_aa: CASSYSTDRDREQYF
d_call: TRBD1
j_call: TRBJ2-7
clone_size: NA
v_call: TRBV6-5

cdr3_nt: TGCGCCAGCAGCGTACAGACGTCAAACTATGGCTACACCTTC
cdr3_aa: CASSVQTSNYGYTF
d_call: NA
j_call: TRBJ1-2
clone_size: once
v_call: TRBV5-1

cdr3_nt: TGTGCCAGCAGTCGCGGGGCTAACTATGGCTACACCTTC
cdr3_aa: CASSRGANYGYTF
d_call: NA
j_call: TRBJ1-2
clone_size: NA
v_call: TRBV2

cdr3_nt: TGTGCCAGCAGCGTAGCATCCGGGGCAATTCAAGAGACCCAGTACTTC
cdr3_aa: CASSVASGAIQETQYF
d_call: NA
j_call: TRBJ2-5
clone_size: NA
v_call: TRBV9

cdr3_nt: TGTGCCAGCAGTTCCAGGACAGGTTGGTCTTTCTTT
cdr3_aa: CASSSRTGWSFF
d_call: TRBD1
j_call: TRBJ1-1
clone_size: NA
v_call: TRBV6-5

cdr3_nt: TGCGCCAGCAGCTTGGCTGGACTAGCGGGACTCTACGAGCAGTACTTC
cdr3_aa: CASSLAGLAGLYEQYF
d_call: TRBD2
j_call: TRBJ2-7
clone_size: many
v_call: TRBV5-1

cdr3_nt: TGTGCCAGCAGCCCCGGGACCGGGCACTATGGCTACACCTTC
cdr3_aa: CASSPGTGHYGYTF
d_call: NA
j_call: TRBJ1-2
clone_size: NA
v_call: TRBV5-5

cdr3_nt: TGTGCCAGCAGCTTAAACGGTGCTCCCTACGAGCAGTACTTC
cdr3_aa: CASSLNGAPYEQYF
d_call: NA
j_call: TRBJ2-7
clone_size: NA
v_call: TRBV7-2

cdr3_nt: TGTGCCAGCAGGTCGGGACAGGGGAACACTGAAGCTTTCTTT
cdr3_aa: CASRSGQGNTEAFF
d_call: TRBD1
j_call: TRBJ1-1
clone_size: NA
v_call: TRBV2

cdr3_nt: TGTGCCAGCACAGAGCGGGGGGGCCGGGAGACCCAGTACTTC
cdr3_aa: CASTERGGRETQYF
d_call: TRBD2
j_call: TRBJ2-5
clone_size: NA
v_call: TRBV7-8

cdr3_nt: TGTGCCAGCTCACCACGACAGGATAATTCACCCCTCCACTTT
cdr3_aa: CASSPRQDNSPLHF
d_call: NA
j_call: TRBJ1-6
clone_size: few
v_call: TRBV18

cdr3_nt: TGTGCCAGCTCGGGACAGAGAAATCAGCCCCAGCATTTT
cdr3_aa: CASSGQRNQPQHF
d_call: TRBD1
j_call: TRBJ1-5
clone_size: NA
v_call: TRBV18

cdr3_nt: TGTGCCAGCAGTTTATGGGCGCGCCGTCAAGAGACCCAGTACTTC
cdr3_aa: CASSLWARRQETQYF
d_call: NA
j_call: TRBJ2-5
clone_size: NA
v_call: TRBV27

cdr3_nt: TGTGCCAGCAGCCAAAGAGGCAATCAGCCCCAGCATTTT
cdr3_aa: CASSQRGNQPQHF
d_call: NA
j_call: TRBJ1-5
clone_size: NA
v_call: TRBV6-1

cdr3_nt: TGTGCCAGCAGTGATGGGACAGGGAATCAGCCCCAGCATTTT
cdr3_aa: CASSDGTGNQPQHF
d_call: TRBD1
j_call: TRBJ1-5
clone_size: once
v_call: TRBV25-1

cdr3_nt: TGTGCCAGCAGACCTCAGGGGGCGAGCTACGAGCAGTACTTC
cdr3_aa: CASRPQGASYEQYF
d_call: TRBD1
j_call: TRBJ2-7
clone_size: NA
v_call: TRBV2

cdr3_nt: TGTGCCAGCAGCTCGGGGACTAGCGGGAGAGCCCGGGGGGAGACCCAGTACTTC
cdr3_aa: CASSSGTSGRARGETQYF
d_call: TRBD2
j_call: TRBJ2-5
clone_size: NA
v_call: TRBV7-3

cdr3_nt: TGCAGCGTTATACGACAGACCTATGGCTACACCTTC
cdr3_aa: CSVIRQTYGYTF
d_call: NA
j_call: TRBJ1-2
clone_size: NA
v_call: TRBV29-1

cdr3_nt: TGTGCCATCCAAGAGGGCAGGACAGGGAATGAAAAACTGTTTTTT
cdr3_aa: CAIQEGRTGNEKLFF
d_call: TRBD1
j_call: TRBJ1-4
clone_size: NA
v_call: TRBV10-3

cdr3_nt: TGTGCCAGCAGTTCTGGGGACGAGCAGTACTTC
cdr3_aa: CASSSGDEQYF
d_call: NA
j_call: TRBJ2-7
clone_size: NA
v_call: TRBV6-5

cdr3_nt: TGTGCCAGTACCAACTGGGGGGCTAACTATGGCTACACCTTC
cdr3_aa: CASTNWGANYGYTF
d_call: NA
j_call: TRBJ1-2
clone_size: NA
v_call: TRBV19

cdr3_nt: TGTGCCAGCAGCTTAGTAGCGGGGGGAGGATACAATGAGCAGTTCTTC
cdr3_aa: CASSLVAGGGYNEQFF
d_call: TRBD2
j_call: TRBJ2-1
clone_size: once
v_call: TRBV7-7

cdr3_nt: TGTGCCAGCAGCCCCTTCCAGGGGGGGACCCAGTACTTC
cdr3_aa: CASSPFQGGTQYF
d_call: NA
j_call: TRBJ2-5
clone_size: NA
v_call: TRBV7-9

cdr3_nt: TGTGCCAGCAGTGACTCGATGGGGAATACGCAGTATTTT
cdr3_aa: CASSDSMGNTQYF
d_call: NA
j_call: TRBJ2-3
clone_size: few
v_call: TRBV6-4

cdr3_nt: TGTGCCAGCAGCGCTGGACAGACCTCTGGAAACACCATATATTTT
cdr3_aa: CASSAGQTSGNTIYF
d_call: NA
j_call: TRBJ1-3
clone_size: NA
v_call: TRBV13